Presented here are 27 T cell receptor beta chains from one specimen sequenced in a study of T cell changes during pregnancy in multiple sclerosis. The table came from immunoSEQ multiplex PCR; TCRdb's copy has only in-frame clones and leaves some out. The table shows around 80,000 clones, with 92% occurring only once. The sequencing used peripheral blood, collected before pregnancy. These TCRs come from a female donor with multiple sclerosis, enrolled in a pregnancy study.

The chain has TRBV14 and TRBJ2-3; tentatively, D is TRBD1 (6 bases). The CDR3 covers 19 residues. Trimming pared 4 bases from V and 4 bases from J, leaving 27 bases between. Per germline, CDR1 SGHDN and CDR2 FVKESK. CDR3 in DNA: TGTGCCAGCAGCCTTCCCTACCCCCGGACAGCCGAGGGCCCAGATACGCAGTATTTT. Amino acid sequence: CASSLPYPRTAEGPDTQYF.

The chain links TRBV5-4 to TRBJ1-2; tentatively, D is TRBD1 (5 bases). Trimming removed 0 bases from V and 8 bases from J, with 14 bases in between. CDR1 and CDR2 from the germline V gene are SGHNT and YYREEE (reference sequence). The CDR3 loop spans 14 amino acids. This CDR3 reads CASSLVGGAEGYTF. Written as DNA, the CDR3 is TGTGCCAGCAGCTTGGTGGGGGGAGCAGAAGGCTACACCTTC.

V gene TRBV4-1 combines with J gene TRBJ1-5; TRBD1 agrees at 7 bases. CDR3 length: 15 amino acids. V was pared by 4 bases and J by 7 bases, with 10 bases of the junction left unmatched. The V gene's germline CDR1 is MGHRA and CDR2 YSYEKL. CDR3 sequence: CASSPTIGGGQPQHF. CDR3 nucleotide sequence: TGCGCCAGCAGCCCAACAATAGGAGGGGGCCAGCCCCAGCATTTT.

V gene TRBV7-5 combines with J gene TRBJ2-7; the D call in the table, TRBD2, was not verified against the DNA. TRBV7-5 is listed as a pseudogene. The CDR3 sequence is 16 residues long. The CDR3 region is CARSLKRVAGASEQYF. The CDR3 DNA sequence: TGTGCCAGAAGCTTAAAGAGGGTAGCGGGGGCCAGCGAGCAGTACTTC.

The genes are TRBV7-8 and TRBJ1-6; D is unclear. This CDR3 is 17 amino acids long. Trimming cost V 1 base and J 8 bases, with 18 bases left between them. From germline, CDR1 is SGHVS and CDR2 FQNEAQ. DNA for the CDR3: TGTGCCAGCAGCTTAGTAGACACTGTTATTCCCGATTCACCCCTCCACTTT. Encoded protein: CASSLVDTVIPDSPLHF.

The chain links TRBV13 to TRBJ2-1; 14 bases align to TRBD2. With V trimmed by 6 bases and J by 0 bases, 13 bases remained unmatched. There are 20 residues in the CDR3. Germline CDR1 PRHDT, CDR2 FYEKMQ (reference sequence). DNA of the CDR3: TGTGCCAGCAGTACTGGGGGGACTAGCGGGGGCCTGAGCTCCTACAATGAGCAGTTCTTC. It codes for CASSTGGTSGGLSSYNEQFF.

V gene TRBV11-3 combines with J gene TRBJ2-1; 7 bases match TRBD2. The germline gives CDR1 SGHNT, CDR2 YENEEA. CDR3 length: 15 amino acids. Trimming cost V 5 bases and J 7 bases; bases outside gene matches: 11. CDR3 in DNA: TGTGCCAGCAGCCTAGGACACCGGGGGGTAAATGAGCAGTTCTTC. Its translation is CASSLGHRGVNEQFF.

CDR3 amino acids: CASSFGQAVYGYTF. For the CDR3, the DNA is TGTGCCAGCAGCTTTGGACAGGCTGTCTATGGCTACACCTTC. The chain carries TRBV13 and TRBJ1-2; TRBD1 matches at 7 bases. The CDR3 has 14 amino acids. The trim removed 3 bases at V and 4 bases at J, leaving 5 bases unmatched. The germline V gene has CDR1 PRHDT and CDR2 FYEKMQ (reference sequence).

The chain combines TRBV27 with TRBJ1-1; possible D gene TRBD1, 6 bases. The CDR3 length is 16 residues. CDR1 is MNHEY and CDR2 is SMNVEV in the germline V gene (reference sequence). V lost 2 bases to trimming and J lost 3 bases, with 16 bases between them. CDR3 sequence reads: CASSLQQGGSDTEAFF. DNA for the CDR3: TGTGCCAGCAGTTTACAACAGGGTGGTAGTGACACTGAAGCTTTCTTT.

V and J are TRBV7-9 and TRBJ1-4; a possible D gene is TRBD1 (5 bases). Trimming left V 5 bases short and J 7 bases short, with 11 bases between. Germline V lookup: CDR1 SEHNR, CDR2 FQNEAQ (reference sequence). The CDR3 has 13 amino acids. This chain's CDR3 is CASSRSGGEKLFF. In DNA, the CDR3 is TGTGCCAGCAGCCGCTCGGGGGGTGAAAAACTGTTTTTT.

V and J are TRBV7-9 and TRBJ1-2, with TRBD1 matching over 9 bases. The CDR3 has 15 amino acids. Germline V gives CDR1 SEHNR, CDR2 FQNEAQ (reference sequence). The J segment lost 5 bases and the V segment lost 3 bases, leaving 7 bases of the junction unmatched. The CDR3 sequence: CASSFPGTGTYGYTF. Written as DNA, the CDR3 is TGTGCCAGCAGCTTTCCCGGGACAGGGACTTATGGCTACACCTTC.

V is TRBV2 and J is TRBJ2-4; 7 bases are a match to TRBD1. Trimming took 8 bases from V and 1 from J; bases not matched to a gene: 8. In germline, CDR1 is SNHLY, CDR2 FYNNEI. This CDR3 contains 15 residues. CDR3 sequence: CASLSDRSAKNIQYF. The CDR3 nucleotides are TGTGCCAGCTTATCGGACAGGTCGGCCAAAAACATTCAGTACTTC.

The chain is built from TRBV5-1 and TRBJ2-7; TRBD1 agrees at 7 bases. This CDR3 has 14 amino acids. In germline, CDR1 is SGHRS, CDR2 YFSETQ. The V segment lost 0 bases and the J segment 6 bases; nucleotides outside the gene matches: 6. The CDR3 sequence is CASSLVTSGGEQYF. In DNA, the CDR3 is TGCGCCAGCAGCTTGGTAACTTCAGGGGGCGAGCAGTACTTC.

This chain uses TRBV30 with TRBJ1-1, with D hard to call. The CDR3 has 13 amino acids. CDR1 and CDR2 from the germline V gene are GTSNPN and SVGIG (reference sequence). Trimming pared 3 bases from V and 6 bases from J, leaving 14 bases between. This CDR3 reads CAWSNWRWAEAFF. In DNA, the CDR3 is TGTGCCTGGAGCAACTGGCGGTGGGCTGAAGCTTTCTTT. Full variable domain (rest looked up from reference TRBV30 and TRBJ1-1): SQTIHQWPATLVQPVGSPLSLECTVEGTSNPNLYWYRQAAGRGLQLLFYSVGIGQISSEVPQNLSASRPQDRQFILSSKKLLLSDSGFYLCAWSNWRWAEAFFGQGTRLTVV.

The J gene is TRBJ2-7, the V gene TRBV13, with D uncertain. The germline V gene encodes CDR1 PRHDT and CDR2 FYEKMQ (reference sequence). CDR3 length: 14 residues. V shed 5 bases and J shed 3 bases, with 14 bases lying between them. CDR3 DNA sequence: TGTGCCAGCAGCGATTACAGCCAACACTACGAGCAGTACTTC. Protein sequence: CASSDYSQHYEQYF. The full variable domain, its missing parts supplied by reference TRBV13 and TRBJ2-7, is AAGVIQSPRHLIKEKRETATLKCYPIPRHDTVYWYQQGPGQDPQFLISFYEKMQSDKGSIPDRFSAQQFSDYHSELNMSSLELGDSALYFCASSDYSQHYEQYFGPGTRLTVT.

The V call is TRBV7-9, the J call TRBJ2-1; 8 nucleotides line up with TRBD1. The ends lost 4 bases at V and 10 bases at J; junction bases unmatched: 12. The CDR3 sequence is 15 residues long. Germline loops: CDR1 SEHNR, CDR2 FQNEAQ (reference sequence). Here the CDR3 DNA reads TGTGCCAGCAGCTCCAGTCGGACAGGGAAAGGCGAGCAGTTCTTC. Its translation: CASSSSRTGKGEQFF.

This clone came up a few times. The CDR3 reads CATGFGAGYTF. CDR3 coding DNA: TGTGCAACAGGGTTTGGCGCTGGCTACACCTTC. The V and J genes are TRBV6-5 and TRBJ1-2, with D perhaps matching TRBD1 (6 bases). CDR1 and CDR2 from the germline V gene are MNHEY and SVGAGI. This CDR3 spans 11 amino acids.

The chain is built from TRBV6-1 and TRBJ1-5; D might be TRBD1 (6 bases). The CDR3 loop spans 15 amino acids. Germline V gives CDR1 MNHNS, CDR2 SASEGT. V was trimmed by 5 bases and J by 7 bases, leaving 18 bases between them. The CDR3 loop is CASSKRGALSQPQHF. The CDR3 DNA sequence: TGTGCCAGCAGTAAGCGGGGGGCGCTTTCCCAGCCCCAGCATTTT.

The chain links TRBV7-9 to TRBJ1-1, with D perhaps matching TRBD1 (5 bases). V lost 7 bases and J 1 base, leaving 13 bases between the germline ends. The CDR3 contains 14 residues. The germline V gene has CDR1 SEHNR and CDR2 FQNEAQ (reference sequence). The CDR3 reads CASNKDTSNTEAFF. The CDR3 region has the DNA TGTGCCAGCAACAAGGACACTTCGAACACTGAAGCTTTCTTT.

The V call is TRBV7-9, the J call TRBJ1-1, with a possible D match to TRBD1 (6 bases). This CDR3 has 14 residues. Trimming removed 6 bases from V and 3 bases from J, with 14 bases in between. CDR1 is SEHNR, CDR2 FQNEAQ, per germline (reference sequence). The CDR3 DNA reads TGTGCCAGCAGTTTTAATCAGGGGTACACTGAAGCTTTCTTT. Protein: CASSFNQGYTEAFF.

CDR3 DNA sequence: TGTGCCAGCAGCTTCTCTAGCGGGGAGCTGTTTTTT. Its protein is CASSFSSGELFF. The chain couples TRBV11-1 to TRBJ2-2; D gene unclear. The V and J ends lost 3 bases and 7 bases respectively, with 6 bases between them. The CDR3 contains 12 residues. The germline CDR1 and CDR2 sequences are SGHAT and FQDESV (reference sequence).

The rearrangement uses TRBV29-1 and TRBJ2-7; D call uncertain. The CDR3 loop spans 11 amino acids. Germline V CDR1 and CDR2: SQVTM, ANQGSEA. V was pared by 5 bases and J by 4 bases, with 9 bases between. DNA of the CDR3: TGCAGCGTTTCGGCGGAATACGAGCAGTACTTC. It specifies CSVSAEYEQYF.

The CDR3 DNA is TGTGCCAGTAGTAGCCAAACTGTGTTGGCGGGGGGGCACGGGAATGAGCAGTTCTTC. Protein: CASSSQTVLAGGHGNEQFF. The chain links TRBV19 to TRBJ2-1; 9 bases are shared with TRBD2. V lost 4 bases and J lost 7; bases outside the gene matches: 20. Germline assignment: CDR1 LNHDA and CDR2 SQIVND (reference sequence). The CDR3 contains 19 residues.

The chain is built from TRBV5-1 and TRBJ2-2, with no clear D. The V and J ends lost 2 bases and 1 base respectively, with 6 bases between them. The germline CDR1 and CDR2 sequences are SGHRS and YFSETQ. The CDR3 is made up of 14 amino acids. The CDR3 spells CASSFNRNTGELFF. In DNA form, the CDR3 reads TGCGCCAGCAGCTTCAACAGGAACACCGGGGAGCTGTTTTTT.

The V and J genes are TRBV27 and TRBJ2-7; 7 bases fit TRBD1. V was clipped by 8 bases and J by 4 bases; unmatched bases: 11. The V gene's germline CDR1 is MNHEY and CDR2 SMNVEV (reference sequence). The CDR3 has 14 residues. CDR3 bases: TGTGCCAGCGGGGCCCCCGGGACAGCATACGAGCAGTACTTC. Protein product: CASGAPGTAYEQYF.

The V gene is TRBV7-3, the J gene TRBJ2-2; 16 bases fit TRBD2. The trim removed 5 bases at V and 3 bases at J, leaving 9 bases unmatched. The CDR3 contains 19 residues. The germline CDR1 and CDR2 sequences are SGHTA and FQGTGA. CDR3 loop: CASSPGTSGGAIDTGELFF. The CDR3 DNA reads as TGTGCCAGCAGCCCGGGGACTAGCGGGGGGGCGATCGACACCGGGGAGCTGTTTTTT.

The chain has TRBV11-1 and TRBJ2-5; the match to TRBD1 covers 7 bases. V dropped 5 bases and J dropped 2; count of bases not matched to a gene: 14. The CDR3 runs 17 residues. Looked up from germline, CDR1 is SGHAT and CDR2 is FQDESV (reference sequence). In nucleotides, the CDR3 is TGTGCCAGCAGCCACCCGAGGTCAACAGGGGATCAAGAGACCCAGTACTTC. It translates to CASSHPRSTGDQETQYF. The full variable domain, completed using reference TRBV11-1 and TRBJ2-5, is EAEVAQSPRYKITEKSQAVAFWCDPISGHATLYWYRQILGQGPELLVQFQDESVVDDSQLPKDRFSAERLKGVDSTLKIQPAELGDSAMYLCASSHPRSTGDQETQYFGPGTRLLVL.